These 2 T cell receptor beta chains were sequenced from one sample in a study of T cell repertoires in cytomegalovirus infection. From the reads, TCRdb called clonotypes with MiXCR, one entry per CDR3 protein. The sample lists about 890,000 distinct CDR3 sequences; roughly a third were seen once. Antigens of these TCRs are unknown. Sequencing was performed on cultured CD8+ T cells from PBMCs, taken from culture after CMV antigen stimulation. The receptors were gathered from a human donor in good health (CMV status not recorded). Some clones in this sample may be carry-over from other donors' samples.

This clonotype has only a few counts. V is TRBV6-5 and J is TRBJ2-1; TRBD2 agrees at 13 bases. Germline values: CDR1 MNHEY, CDR2 SVGAGI. V was clipped by 6 bases and J by 6 bases; unmatched bases: 5. The CDR3 extends over 15 amino acids. The CDR3, as DNA: TGTGCCAGCAGCGTCACTAGCGGGGGGGGCAATGAGCAGTTCTTC. Translation: CASSVTSGGGNEQFF.

The genes are TRBV12-3 or TRBV12-4 and TRBJ2-6; D is unclear. V dropped 1 base and J dropped 2 bases, with 3 bases sitting between them. The CDR3 consists of 14 residues. The CDR3 sequence: CASSLDAGANVLTF. CDR3 coding DNA: TGTGCCAGCAGTTTAGACGCTGGGGCCAACGTCCTGACTTTC.